This TCR beta chain was documented in a study of Ad26.COV2.S vaccination and SARS-CoV-2 variants (dated by TCRdb to about 2021). Regarding the complete study: Vaccine-arm donors came from COV1001, a multicentre, randomized, double-blind, placebo-controlled phase I-IIa trial of Ad26.COV2.S in healthy adults. A total of approximately 32 samples were included in the TCR-sequenced set, comprising around 20 Ad26.COV2.S vaccine recipients, 5 placebo recipients and 8 SARS-CoV-2 convalescent individuals. TCRbeta repertoire sequencing served as the tool for gauging how specific and how broad the SARS-CoV-2-reactive T cell receptors were following Ad26.COV2.S vaccination. Trial participants were randomized into five groups of five: low-dose or high-dose Ad26.COV2.S given once or twice, or placebo on both occasions. Ad26.COV2.S was administered intramuscularly at 5 x 10^10 or 1 x 10^11 viral particles, either as a single shot or as two shots given 56 days apart. Throughout the experiments and outcome assessment, investigators stayed blinded to trial group allocation. General study outcomes and caveats: Higher spike-specific TCR breadth was observed in Ad26.COV2.S recipients than in placebo recipients (P = 0.0014). Comparable non-spike TCR breadth was observed between vaccine and placebo recipients, consistent with only spike being contained in the vaccine. It was noted by the authors that total T cell responses may have been underestimated by the TCR breadth and depth analyses. The study lacked the statistical power to compare responses across vaccine doses or regimens. After vaccination, spike-specific CD8+ and CD4+ T cell responses were reported to show substantial breadth.

As regards this clone: It has no known antigen specificity. Qualities for individual bases were not recorded, and no much larger clone is one base off.

The immunoSEQ Assay was the method used to sequence TCRbeta CDR3 regions. After extraction, genomic DNA underwent amplification by bias-controlled multiplex PCR, followed by high-throughput sequencing. Under the source paper's analysis protocol: To quantify the absolute abundance of every unique TCRbeta CDR3 region, sequences were collapsed and filtered. T cell fraction was estimated by normalizing TCRbeta template counts to usable DNA, which was measured by amplifying reference genes present in all nucleated cells. Repertoire TCRs were annotated as SARS-CoV-2-specific by exact matching of V gene, CDR3 amino acid sequence and J gene to a known reactive TCR set. The reference SARS-CoV-2 TCR set was derived from MIRA and filtered for enrichment in COVID-19-positive ImmuneCODE repertoires, a step that removed public or cross-reactive TCRs. Based on the MIRA antigens, annotated TCRs were further analysed at the level of specific ORF or position within ORF. Depth was the summed frequency of annotated unique rearrangements, while breadth was defined as annotated unique rearrangements over total unique productive rearrangements. Two-sided Wilcoxon rank-sum tests were applied when comparing TCR breadth between groups. The source is immuneACCESS, and TCRdb retained only in-frame sequences with V and J called. Part of the clones is not carried over; for the studies checked, unresolved V genes explain less than half of this, and the remainder is unexplained. The V and J calls and clone size are taken from that table; D and trimming were inferred from the DNA. The sample includes around 350,000 clones, with around 83% observed a single time. 3% to 4% of the sample goes to the ten largest clones.

Sample treatment or condition, as interpreted from the label and publication: roughly 18 received Ad26.COV2.S at low or high dose, single or two shots; roughly five received placebo; per-sample allocation not given. For vaccine and placebo recipients, repertoires were sequenced using samples collected on day 63 after the first injection. Between 29 July and 7 August 2020, Cohort 1b enrolled some 25 adults aged 18-55 years at one site in Boston, USA. Ad26.COV2.S was a replication-incompetent adenovirus type 26 vector that expressed a prefusion-stabilized SARS-CoV-2 spike protein derived from the original Wuhan strain. Here the sequenced sample was peripheral blood, taken in a trial of Ad26.COV2.S vaccine versus placebo. This sequence originates from a person aged 18 to 65 who received the Ad26.COV2.S COVID-19 vaccine or a placebo.

The CDR3 protein: CASSQSLRSTEAFF. The nucleotides read TGTGCCAGCAGCCAATCGCTGAGGTCCACTGAAGCTTTCTTT. The chain employs TRBV16 and TRBJ1-1, with the D gene uncertain. The junction shows trimming of 0 bases on V and 4 bases on J, plus 9 bases between the germline ends. Inclusive of the bounding cysteine and phenylalanine, the CDR3 is 14 residues long. The retained sequence is limited to the CDR3, 42 bases, with the frame set at the first base. The germline V gene specifies KGHSY as CDR1 and FQNENV as CDR2.